A selection of T cell receptor beta chains follows, all from one sample in a study of cytomegalovirus exposure and HLA in healthy donors. The data were produced by immunoSEQ multiplex PCR, yet TCRdb's version contains in-frame clones alone and is incomplete. The sample lists approximately 120,000 clones; under 12% were seen once. The specimen sequenced was PBMCs. The receptors were gathered from a young woman in good health and CMV-seropositive. Each CDR3 is given with its conserved first and last residue.

V gene: TRBV5-6; J gene: TRBJ2-7; CDR3 protein: CASRLDRGSFYEQYF
V gene: TRBV19; J gene: TRBJ2-7; CDR3 protein: CASSIVGLAGDEQYF
V gene: TRBV10-3; J gene: TRBJ2-1; CDR3 protein: CAGTPDRNYNEQFF
V gene: TRBV5-1; J gene: TRBJ1-5; CDR3 protein: CASSLRGTGDQPQHF
V gene: TRBV2; J gene: TRBJ1-1; CDR3 protein: CASSGQANTEAFF
V gene: TRBV29-1; J gene: TRBJ2-5; CDR3 protein: CSVESGGGKTQYF
V gene: TRBV5-5; J gene: TRBJ1-2; CDR3 protein: CASSPTDYYGYTF
V gene: TRBV6-5; J gene: TRBJ2-3; CDR3 protein: CASSRDRVADTQYF
V gene: TRBV6-1; J gene: TRBJ1-3; CDR3 protein: CASSEEGVSGNTIYF
V gene: TRBV5-1; J gene: TRBJ1-5; CDR3 protein: CASSLGGGKEGQPQHF
V gene: TRBV4-1; J gene: TRBJ2-3; CDR3 protein: CASSHPAGPTDTQYF
V gene: TRBV5-1; J gene: TRBJ2-5; CDR3 protein: CASHPNQYQETQYF
V gene: TRBV19; J gene: TRBJ1-1; CDR3 protein: CASSRIGGSRTEAFF
V gene: TRBV7-9; J gene: TRBJ2-7; CDR3 protein: CASSYQVDYEQYF
V gene: TRBV19; J gene: TRBJ2-6; CDR3 protein: CASSPRNRFSGANVLTF
V gene: TRBV19; J gene: TRBJ1-1; CDR3 protein: CASKPGNTEAFF
V gene: TRBV14; J gene: TRBJ2-1; CDR3 protein: CASSQGPGNEQFF
V gene: TRBV6-1; J gene: TRBJ1-1; CDR3 protein: CASIRGQDIREAFF
V gene: TRBV14; J gene: TRBJ1-1; CDR3 protein: CASLPRRGLSEAFF
V gene: TRBV2; J gene: TRBJ2-6; CDR3 protein: CASSDRGHGANVLTF
V gene: TRBV11-3; J gene: TRBJ2-5; CDR3 protein: CASSSRDRVGQETQYF
V gene: TRBV12-5; J gene: TRBJ2-4; CDR3 protein: CASGLEGSTKNIQYF
V gene: TRBV5-1; J gene: TRBJ2-2; CDR3 protein: CASSLRTSGDTGELFF
V gene: TRBV6-4; J gene: TRBJ2-1; CDR3 protein: CASSDRDNNEQFF
V gene: TRBV15; J gene: TRBJ2-6; CDR3 protein: CATSRGVAGANVLTF
V gene: TRBV19; J gene: TRBJ2-1; CDR3 protein: CAKKGVYNEQFF
V gene: TRBV30; J gene: TRBJ1-5; CDR3 protein: CAWSEGAKYNQPQHF
V gene: TRBV4-1; J gene: TRBJ1-3; CDR3 protein: CASSLVPTPSSGNTIYF
V gene: TRBV21-1; J gene: TRBJ1-2; CDR3 protein: CASSIDNGYTF
V gene: TRBV6-5; J gene: TRBJ1-1; CDR3 protein: CASSYSGTGSAFF
V gene: TRBV30; J gene: TRBJ2-7; CDR3 protein: CAWRARTGALSSYEQYF
V gene: TRBV1; J gene: TRBJ2-1; CDR3 protein: CTSSQLGGVGEQFF
V gene: TRBV13; J gene: TRBJ2-1; CDR3 protein: CASSGRYNEQFF
V gene: TRBV7-9; J gene: TRBJ2-2; CDR3 protein: CASSLGPGYTGELFF
V gene: TRBV30; J gene: TRBJ1-1; CDR3 protein: CAWSFTGGGTEAFF
V gene: TRBV15; J gene: TRBJ2-1; CDR3 protein: CATSVERYNEQFF
V gene: TRBV10-1; J gene: TRBJ2-2; CDR3 protein: CASHWGPMNTGELFF
V gene: TRBV5-5; J gene: TRBJ2-7; CDR3 protein: CASSFLQGSYEQYF
V gene: TRBV28; J gene: TRBJ2-1; CDR3 protein: CASSGEQGEEQFF
V gene: TRBV30; J gene: TRBJ2-7; CDR3 protein: CAWSGELARSSYEQYF
V gene: TRBV5-1; J gene: TRBJ1-3; CDR3 protein: CASSRVSRGGGNTIYF
V gene: TRBV6-1; J gene: TRBJ2-3; CDR3 protein: CASSEGVGDTQYF
V gene: TRBV11-2; J gene: TRBJ2-7; CDR3 protein: CASSITSPRYEQYF
V gene: TRBV16; J gene: TRBJ2-1; CDR3 protein: CASSPIGGGHNEQFF
V gene: TRBV5-1; J gene: TRBJ1-1; CDR3 protein: CASSRGTANTEAFF
V gene: TRBV4-1; J gene: TRBJ1-1; CDR3 protein: CASRQTGGTEAFF
V gene: TRBV2; J gene: TRBJ1-2; CDR3 protein: CASNGGGIDYGYTF
V gene: TRBV4-1; J gene: TRBJ2-7; CDR3 protein: CASSRESLAGGVEQYF
V gene: TRBV5-5; J gene: TRBJ2-7; CDR3 protein: CASSPIPLAAPYEQYF
V gene: TRBV28; J gene: TRBJ2-1; CDR3 protein: CASTLRLGLAGASSYNEQFF
V gene: TRBV5-6; J gene: TRBJ1-5; CDR3 protein: CASSRGGASNQPQHF
V gene: TRBV28; J gene: TRBJ2-7; CDR3 protein: CASSPGLAGAYEQYF
V gene: TRBV6-6; J gene: TRBJ1-2; CDR3 protein: CASSYPQGALGYGYTF
V gene: TRBV28; J gene: TRBJ1-2; CDR3 protein: CASSETSGGSYGYTF
V gene: TRBV6-4; J gene: TRBJ2-2; CDR3 protein: CASSDGGTTGELFF
V gene: TRBV30; J gene: TRBJ2-7; CDR3 protein: CAWSVGDRGAEQYF